The TCR beta chain described here comes from a study of T cell changes during pregnancy in multiple sclerosis. V was pared by 7 bases and J by 3 bases, with 11 bases between. CDR1 SQVTM and CDR2 ANQGSEA come from the germline V gene. The CDR3 sequence is 12 residues long. Measured with immunoSEQ multiplex PCR; TCRdb has only the in-frame clones, and not every one. The sample lists approximately 44,000 clones, about 89% occurring once. This receptor was taken from a female donor with multiple sclerosis, enrolled in a pregnancy study. This specimen was CD4+ T cells from peripheral blood mononuclear cells, taken before pregnancy. This chain joins TRBV29-1 and TRBJ2-3; TRBD2 might be the D (5 bases). Here the CDR3 DNA reads TGCAGCGCCGAGCGGCCGACAGATACGCAGTATTTT. Protein sequence: CSAERPTDTQYF.